This is a list of T cell receptor beta chains from one sample in a study of shared clonotypes between healthy human individuals. Method: immunoSEQ multiplex PCR; TCRdb's copy keeps in-frame clones and lacks some. The profile shows roughly 2.5 million clones, 90% to 95% of them singletons. Input material: naive CD4+ T cells sorted from blood. These receptors all stem from a man younger than 30 in good health. Each CDR3 is given with its conserved first and last residue. The D gene is left open where the match is weak. Only part of the rows carry a size: once, few, many, or a class if the clone is expanded.

j_call v_call d_call clone_size cdr3_nt cdr3_aa
TRBJ2-4 TRBV21-1 NA once TGTGCCAGCAGCGCAGGACAGGGCCTAGCCAAAAACATTCAGTACTTC CASSAGQGLAKNIQYF
TRBJ1-4 TRBV29-1 TRBD1 NA TGCAGCGTTGCAGGGGACAGTTACGAAAAACTGTTTTTT CSVAGDSYEKLFF
TRBJ2-5 TRBV28 TRBD1 NA TGTGCCAGCAGTTCGCCCGGGGACAGGGGGCGGGAGACCCAGTACTTC CASSSPGDRGRETQYF
TRBJ1-1 TRBV7-8 NA NA TGTGCCAGCAGCTTAGTGCGGGGGCTAAACACTGAAGCTTTCTTT CASSLVRGLNTEAFF
TRBJ2-2 TRBV5-6 TRBD2 once TGTGCCAGCAGCTCTCTCGGACTAGCGGGGAACACCGGGGAGCTGTTTTTT CASSSLGLAGNTGELFF
TRBJ1-4 TRBV23-1 NA NA TGCGCCAGCAGTCAGAATCGGGACTGCGGGGAAAAACTGTTTTTT CASSQNRDCGEKLFF
TRBJ1-6 TRBV27 NA NA TGTGCCAGCAGTTTATGGGGGGGGTCTTCACCCCTCCACTTT CASSLWGGSSPLHF
TRBJ2-5 TRBV29-1 NA NA TGCAGCACCAATACAGGGACGGAGACCCAGTACTTC CSTNTGTETQYF
TRBJ2-5 TRBV7-2 NA NA TGTGCCAGCAGCTTAGGCCACAAGACGGGGACCCAGTACTTC CASSLGHKTGTQYF
TRBJ1-4 TRBV7-9 NA NA TGTGCCAGCACCGCTGGAGGAAATGAAAAACTGTTTTTT CASTAGGNEKLFF
TRBJ2-7 TRBV19 TRBD1 NA TGTGCCAGTAGTATCGGGGACAGGGGTTACGAGCAGTACTTC CASSIGDRGYEQYF
TRBJ2-5 TRBV5-1 TRBD2 NA TGCGCCAGCAGCCCCGCAAGGGATAGCGGGGGGGAGTACTTC CASSPARDSGGEYF
TRBJ2-2 TRBV7-2 NA NA TGTGCCAGCAGGGTTACGGGGGAGCTGTTTTTT CASRVTGELFF
TRBJ1-5 TRBV5-1 NA NA TGCGCCAGCAGCTTGGGCAACAATCAGCCCCAGCATTTT CASSLGNNQPQHF
TRBJ1-5 TRBV7-2 NA NA TGTGCCAGCAGCTTTTTCGTTAATCAGCCCCAGCATTTT CASSFFVNQPQHF
TRBJ2-1 TRBV5-4 TRBD2 NA TGTGCCAGCAGCTTATGGCTAGCGGGAACCAATGAGCAGTTCTTC CASSLWLAGTNEQFF
TRBJ2-5 TRBV6-5 NA NA TGTGCCAGCAGTTACTCCGGTCCTAGAGGGGAGACCCAGTACTTC CASSYSGPRGETQYF
TRBJ1-2 TRBV5-6 NA NA TGTGCCAGCAGCTTGGTCGCCGGGGGCAACTATGGCTACACCTTC CASSLVAGGNYGYTF
TRBJ2-1 TRBV5-1 NA once TGCGCCAGCAGCTTGGTACGTAGCCGAAGCTCCTACAATGAGCAGTTCTTC CASSLVRSRSSYNEQFF
TRBJ1-2 TRBV20-1 NA NA TGCAGTGTGAGGGGGTCGCATGGCTACACCTTC CSVRGSHGYTF
TRBJ1-1 TRBV29-1 NA few TGCAGCGATCATCGGAACGACTTCTTT CSDHRNDFF
TRBJ2-7 TRBV12-2 NA NA TGTGCAAGTCGCTTCCCTGGGGAGCAGTACTTC CASRFPGEQYF
TRBJ2-7 TRBV9 TRBD2 NA TGTGCCAGCAGCGTAGAGTCCGAGGGACTAGCGGGCCAGTACTTC CASSVESEGLAGQYF
TRBJ2-7 TRBV5-1 TRBD2 once TGCGCCAGCAGCTTGGGGACTAGCGGGCCCTCCTACGAGCAGTACTTC CASSLGTSGPSYEQYF
TRBJ1-2 TRBV28 TRBD1 NA TGTGCCATCTGGACAGGTATCAACTATGGCTACACCTTC CAIWTGINYGYTF
TRBJ2-3 TRBV13 TRBD2 NA TGTGCCAGCAGCTCAGGACTAGCGGGATTAGATACGCAGTATTTT CASSSGLAGLDTQYF
TRBJ2-1 TRBV7-9 TRBD2 NA TGTGCCAGCAGGGTAGCGGGAGGAGCCAATGAGCAGTTCTTC CASRVAGGANEQFF
TRBJ1-1 TRBV28 NA few TGTGCCAGCAACTCGGGTGCCACTGAAGCTTTCTTT CASNSGATEAFF
TRBJ2-7 TRBV5-4 TRBD1 NA TGTGCCAGCAGCTCGGGGACAGGCAAGCTTTCCTACGAGCAGTACTTC CASSSGTGKLSYEQYF
TRBJ2-1 TRBV28 NA NA TGTGCCAGCTCTGGCCGTAGGGCCGAGCAGTTCTTC CASSGRRAEQFF
TRBJ2-7 TRBV11-2 NA NA TGTGCCAGCAGCTTCCAGACAGGCTCCTACGAGCAGTACTTC CASSFQTGSYEQYF
TRBJ2-5 TRBV15 NA NA TGTGCCAGCTCGGCCCGTGTCGAAGAGACCCAGTACTTC CASSARVEETQYF
TRBJ2-1 TRBV6-5 NA NA TGTGCCAGCAGCGAGACGGGGGCGGCCTACAATGAGCAGTTCTTC CASSETGAAYNEQFF
TRBJ2-4 TRBV5-1 NA NA TGCGCCAGCAGCTTGGGAGTTTCCAAAAACATTCAGTACTTC CASSLGVSKNIQYF
TRBJ1-6 TRBV4-1 NA NA TGCGCCAGCCAACAGGCGGGGGTGGGACCCCTCCACTTT CASQQAGVGPLHF
TRBJ1-2 TRBV19 TRBD1 NA TGTGCCAGTAGTAGGGACAGGGTGTTTCTGATGGACTATGGCTACACCTTC CASSRDRVFLMDYGYTF
TRBJ1-6 TRBV7-9 NA NA TGTGCCAGCAGCTCCCATCAGGGGACGGGGATTTCACCCCTCCACTTT CASSSHQGTGISPLHF
TRBJ2-1 TRBV9 TRBD2 NA TGTGCCAGCAGCCCAAGGACTAGCGGTCCTTACAATGAGCAGTTCTTC CASSPRTSGPYNEQFF
TRBJ1-2 TRBV5-6 NA NA TGTGCCAGCAGCCCCTACAGGGACTATGGCTACACCTTC CASSPYRDYGYTF
TRBJ2-1 TRBV5-4 NA NA TGTGCCAGCAGCCTGACGATATACAATGAGCAGTTCTTC CASSLTIYNEQFF
TRBJ1-2 TRBV4-1 TRBD1 NA TGCGCCAGCAGCCAAGATAGGGCAGGGGGCGCAGTATCGGGAGGCTACACCTTC CASSQDRAGGAVSGGYTF
TRBJ1-1 TRBV28 NA once TGTGCCAGCAGTCCGACGGGGCAGATGAACACTGAAGCTTTCTTT CASSPTGQMNTEAFF
TRBJ1-4 TRBV4-1 NA NA TGCGCCAGCAGCCAAGCCGGCAGCCTCAATGAAAAACTGTTTTTT CASSQAGSLNEKLFF
TRBJ1-3 TRBV19 NA NA TGTGCCAGTAGTCACGAGACACGTCGAAACACCATATATTTT CASSHETRRNTIYF
TRBJ2-5 TRBV5-1 TRBD1 NA TGCGCCAGCAGCTCGACAGGGCGACAAGAGACCCAGTACTTC CASSSTGRQETQYF
TRBJ1-5 TRBV25-1 TRBD1 once TGTGCCAGCAGAGAGACAGGGGTTGGCAATCAGCCCCAGCATTTT CASRETGVGNQPQHF
TRBJ2-7 TRBV5-1 NA NA TGCGCCAGCAGCCCAGCGGGTTCGACCTACGAGCAGTACTTC CASSPAGSTYEQYF
TRBJ2-5 TRBV20-1 NA NA TGCAGTGCCATCTTGGAGACCCAGTACTTC CSAILETQYF
TRBJ2-1 TRBV5-1 NA NA TGCGCCAGCAGCTTGGCCGGGCGCAATGAGCAGTTCTTC CASSLAGRNEQFF
TRBJ2-5 TRBV10-3 TRBD1 NA TGTGCCATCAGTGAGGGGGACAGGGCTAAAGAGACCCAGTACTTC CAISEGDRAKETQYF
TRBJ2-1 TRBV9 TRBD2 NA TGTGCCAGCAGCGTAGATCCTAGCGGAGCCAGGAATGAGCAGTTCTTC CASSVDPSGARNEQFF
TRBJ2-7 TRBV18 TRBD2 NA TGTGCCAGCTCACCACGGATGGCTAGCGGGAGTGGGGAGCAGTACTTC CASSPRMASGSGEQYF
TRBJ2-2 TRBV5-1 NA NA TGCGCCAGCAGCCGTGGGGCGAACACCGGGGAGCTGTTTTTT CASSRGANTGELFF
TRBJ2-4 TRBV5-6 NA NA TGTGCCAGCAGCTTGACCGAGGCCAAAATGGACATTCAGTACTTC CASSLTEAKMDIQYF
TRBJ1-6 TRBV10-3 TRBD1 NA TGTGCCATCAGTGTGGGACAGGGGGGTCCCTCCTATAATTCACCCCTCCACTTT CAISVGQGGPSYNSPLHF
TRBJ2-7 TRBV27 NA NA TGTGCCAGCAGTTTACAGGGCTACGAGCAGTACTTC CASSLQGYEQYF
TRBJ2-2 TRBV10-2 TRBD2 NA TGCGCCAGCAGTGGGACCGGGACTAGTATTACCGGGGAGCTGTTTTTT CASSGTGTSITGELFF